This record looks at one TCR beta chain sequence and its context. Its antigen remains unidentified. This specimen belongs to a study of CD8+CD57+ T cells in acquired aplastic anemia. Study context: Sorted CD4+ and CD8+ cell DNA averaged roughly 3.2 ug. Points from the study as a whole: Patients and controls had in common 25 to 30 CD8+ CDR3 sequences.

V was cut by 0 bases and J by 5 bases, with 21 bases left in between. Germline CDR1 and CDR2: LNHNV and YYDKDF (reference sequence). The CDR3 contains 18 residues. The study profiled TCR beta VDJ and CDR3 using genomic DNA as template. TCRdb used MiXCR to reprocess the reads, holding one entry per CDR3 protein. The sample records a few hundred thousand distinct CDR3 sequences, 55% to 60% being singletons. The sequencing input was sorted CD4+, CD8+, or CD8+CD57+ T cells (not recorded which) from PBMCs. The clonotype comes from a human donor with severe aplastic anemia or a healthy control (not recorded which). The rearrangement uses TRBV15 and TRBJ2-3; D might be TRBD2 (6 bases). Here the CDR3 reads CATSRDRAGGVDRDTQYF. In DNA, the CDR3 is TGTGCCACCAGCAGAGATCGAGCTGGCGGGGTGGATAGAGATACGCAGTATTTT.